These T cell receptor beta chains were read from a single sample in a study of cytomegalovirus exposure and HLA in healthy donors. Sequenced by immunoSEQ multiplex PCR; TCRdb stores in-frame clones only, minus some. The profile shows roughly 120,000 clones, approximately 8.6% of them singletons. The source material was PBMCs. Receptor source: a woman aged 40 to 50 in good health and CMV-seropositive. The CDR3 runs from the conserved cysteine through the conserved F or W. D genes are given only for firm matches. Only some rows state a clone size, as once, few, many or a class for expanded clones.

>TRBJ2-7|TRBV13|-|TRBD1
TGTGCCAGCAGCTTAAAAGGGACAGGGGTACGCGAGCAGTACTTC
CASSLKGTGVREQYF
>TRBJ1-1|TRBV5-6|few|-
TGTGCCAGCAGCTTTGGCCGGGGCACTGAAGCTTTCTTT
CASSFGRGTEAFF
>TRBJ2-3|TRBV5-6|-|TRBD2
TGTGCCAGCAGCTTGGGGTCGGCTAGCGGGACCCGCACAGATACGCAGTATTTT
CASSLGSASGTRTDTQYF
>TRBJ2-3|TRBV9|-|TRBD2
TGTGCCAGCGCCACTAGCGGGGGGTTCACAGATACGCAGTATTTT
CASATSGGFTDTQYF
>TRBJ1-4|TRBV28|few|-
TGTGCCAGCAGTACCTACAGGGCTGGTAATGAAAAACTGTTTTTT
CASSTYRAGNEKLFF
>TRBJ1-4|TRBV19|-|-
TGTGCCAGTAGTAATATTCGGCGGCTGGTAGGCCCAGAACCTGAAAAACTGTTTTTT
CASSNIRRLVGPEPEKLFF
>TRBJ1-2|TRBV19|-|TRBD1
TGTGCCAGTAGTAACACCCGCTGGGACAGGGATGGCTACACCTTC
CASSNTRWDRDGYTF
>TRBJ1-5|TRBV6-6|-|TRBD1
TGTGCCAGCAGTTACTCCCGGGCAGGGGGAGGGCCCCAGCATTTT
CASSYSRAGGGPQHF
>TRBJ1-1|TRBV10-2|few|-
TGCGCCAGCAGTGTCGACAGGAACACTGAAGCTTTCTTT
CASSVDRNTEAFF
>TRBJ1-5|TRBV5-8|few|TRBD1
TGTGCCAGCAGCCTATGGACAGGGGGGAGCAATCAGCCCCAGCATTTT
CASSLWTGGSNQPQHF
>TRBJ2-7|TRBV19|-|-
TGTGCCAGTAGTTCCCGGGGGGCTTCCTACGAGCAGTACTTC
CASSSRGASYEQYF
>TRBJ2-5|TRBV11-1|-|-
TGTGCCAGCACCGTAACAGGGTGGAGAGAGACCCAGTACTTC
CASTVTGWRETQYF
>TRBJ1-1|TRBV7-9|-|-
TGTGCCAGCAGCCGGCGGGATATGAACACTGAAGCTTTCTTT
CASSRRDMNTEAFF
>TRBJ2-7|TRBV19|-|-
TGTGCCAGTAGTACCGCTTTATGGCACCCAGGGGACTTC
CASSTALWHPGDF